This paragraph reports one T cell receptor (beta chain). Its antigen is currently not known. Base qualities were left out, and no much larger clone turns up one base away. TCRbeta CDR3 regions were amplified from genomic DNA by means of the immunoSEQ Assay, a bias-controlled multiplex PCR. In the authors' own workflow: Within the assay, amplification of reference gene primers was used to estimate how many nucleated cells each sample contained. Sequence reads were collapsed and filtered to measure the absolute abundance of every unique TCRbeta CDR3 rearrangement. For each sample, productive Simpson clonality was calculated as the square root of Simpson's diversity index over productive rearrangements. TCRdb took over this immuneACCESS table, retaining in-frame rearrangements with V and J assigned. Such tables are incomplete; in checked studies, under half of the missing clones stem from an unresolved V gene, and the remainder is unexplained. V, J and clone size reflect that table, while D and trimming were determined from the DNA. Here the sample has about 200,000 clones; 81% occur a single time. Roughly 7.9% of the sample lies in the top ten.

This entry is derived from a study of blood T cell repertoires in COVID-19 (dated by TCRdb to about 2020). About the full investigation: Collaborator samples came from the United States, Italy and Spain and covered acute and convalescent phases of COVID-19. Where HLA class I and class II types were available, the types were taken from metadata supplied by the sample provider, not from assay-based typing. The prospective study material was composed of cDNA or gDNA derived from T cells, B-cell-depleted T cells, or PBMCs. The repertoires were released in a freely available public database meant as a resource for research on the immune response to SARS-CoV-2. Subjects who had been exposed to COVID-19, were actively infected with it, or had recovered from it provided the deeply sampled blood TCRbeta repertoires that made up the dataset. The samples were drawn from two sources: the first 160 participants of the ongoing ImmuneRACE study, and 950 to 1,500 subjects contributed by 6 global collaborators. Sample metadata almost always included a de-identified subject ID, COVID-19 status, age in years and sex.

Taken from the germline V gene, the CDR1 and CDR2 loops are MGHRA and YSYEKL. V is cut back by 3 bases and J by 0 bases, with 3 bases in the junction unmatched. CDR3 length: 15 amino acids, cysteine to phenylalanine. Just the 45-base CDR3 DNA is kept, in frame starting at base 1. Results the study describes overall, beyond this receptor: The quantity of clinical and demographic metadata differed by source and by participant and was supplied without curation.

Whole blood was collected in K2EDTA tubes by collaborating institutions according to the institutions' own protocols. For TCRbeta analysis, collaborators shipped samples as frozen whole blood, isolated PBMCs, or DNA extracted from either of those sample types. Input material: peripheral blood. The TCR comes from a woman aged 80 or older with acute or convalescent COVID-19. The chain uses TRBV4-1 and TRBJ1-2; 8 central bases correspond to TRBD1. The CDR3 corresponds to CASSHGQGANYGYTF. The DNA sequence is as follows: TGCGCCAGCAGCCACGGACAGGGAGCTAACTATGGCTACACCTTC.